These 15 T cell receptor beta chains share one sample of origin, sequenced in a study of molecular identifiers for immune sequencing clone quantification. MiXCR, applied by TCRdb to the PCR reads, yields one record per CDR3 protein. The table shows about 320,000 distinct CDR3 sequences, with roughly 23% occurring only once. The sequenced material came from naive CD8+ T cells from blood, with Jurkat cell RNA spiked in. Subset defined: FACS-sorted CD8+CD4-CCR7+CD45RA+ naive T cells. Every receptor here comes from a human donor in good health. Some libraries in this study had Jurkat cell RNA spiked in.

Concerning this clonotype: At one boundary the junction diverges from the germline segment, which might be a read error. This chain uses TRBV19 with TRBJ2-7, with D tentatively TRBD2 (5 bases). From germline, CDR1 is LNHDA and CDR2 SQIVND (reference sequence). The CDR3 is 14 amino acids. The CDR3: CTSSIYGLGDEQYF. The CDR3 DNA follows: TGTACCAGTAGTATATATGGACTTGGGGACGAGCAGTACTTC.

The chain couples TRBV12-3 or TRBV12-4 to TRBJ2-3; the match to TRBD2 covers 8 bases. CDR3 length equals 17 residues. The J segment lost 3 bases and the V segment lost 4 bases, leaving 12 bases of the junction unmatched. CDR3 bases: TGTGCCAGCAGTTCTCGACTAAGCGGGAGTCCTACAGATACGCAGTATTTT. Translation gives CASSSRLSGSPTDTQYF.

This clonotype was observed a handful of times. The chain employs TRBV15 and TRBJ1-5; D is uncertain. The germline CDR1 and CDR2 sequences are LNHNV and YYDKDF (reference sequence). V lost 1 base and J lost 7, with 11 bases in between. This CDR3 contains 14 residues. In nucleotides, the CDR3 is TGTGCCACCAGCAGAGCCCGGGAGATGCAGCCCCAGCATTTT. Its protein product is CATSRAREMQPQHF.

There are a few counts of this clonotype. The CDR3 region is CASSYSMYNEQFF. The CDR3 nucleotides are TGTGCCAGCAGTTACTCGATGTACAATGAGCAGTTCTTC. This rearrangement joins TRBV6-6 to TRBJ2-1; D not certain. Trimming pared 0 bases from V and 4 bases from J, leaving 4 bases between. CDR1 and CDR2 from the germline V gene are MNHNY and SVGAGI (reference sequence). The CDR3 spans 13 residues.

This clonotype has more than one count but fewer than ten. This chain connects TRBV2 to TRBJ1-1, with D uncertain. This CDR3 spans 17 amino acids. Germline values: CDR1 SNHLY, CDR2 FYNNEI. The V and J ends lost 3 bases and 0 bases respectively, with 17 bases between them. CDR3 in DNA: TGTGCCAGCAGTGATGTGAACACGGGCGCCATGAACACTGAAGCTTTCTTT. It codes for CASSDVNTGAMNTEAFF. Complete variable domain (other parts from reference TRBV2 and TRBJ1-1): EPEVTQTPSHQVTQMGQEVILRCVPISNHLYFYWYRQILGQKVEFLVSFYNNEISEKSEIFDDQFSVERPDGSNFTLKIRSTKLEDSAMYFCASSDVNTGAMNTEAFFGQGTRLTVV.

This clonotype has at least ten counts. This sequence joins TRBV29-1 and TRBJ1-2; tentatively, D is TRBD1 (5 bases). The germline V gene encodes CDR1 SQVTM and CDR2 ANQGSEA. Deletions cut 7 bases from V and 5 bases from J, with 20 bases between. The CDR3 length is 14 residues. CDR3 coding DNA: TGCAGCGCCGAAGGGGCCGTCGGAAAATATGGCTACACCTTC. Translation gives CSAEGAVGKYGYTF.

The rearrangement links TRBV6-6 to TRBJ1-2; D gene ambiguous. Trimming took off 0 bases at V and 8 bases at J, with 13 bases between the two ends. The CDR3 runs 14 residues. Germline assignment: CDR1 MNHNY and CDR2 SVGAGI (reference sequence). The CDR3, as DNA: TGTGCCAGCAGTTACTCCCTATTAGGCGGAGGCTACACCTTC. Protein product: CASSYSLLGGGYTF.

This clonotype was counted between two and nine times. V gene TRBV21-1 combines with J gene TRBJ2-5; whether TRBD2, the table's D call, matches the DNA was not checked. TRBV21-1 is designated a pseudogene. CDR3 length: 14 residues. This CDR3 is CARFPAAGRETQYF. In DNA form, the CDR3 reads TGTGCCAGATTCCCCGCGGCGGGGAGAGAGACCCAGTACTTC.

V is TRBV20-1 and J is TRBJ2-5; TRBD1 is a possible D gene (6 bases). Germline-derived CDR1 and CDR2 are DFQATT and SNEGSKA (reference sequence). V was clipped by 2 bases and J by 0 bases, with 10 bases between them. The CDR3 is 14 amino acids. The CDR3 region has the DNA TGCAGTGCTAGATCGGACAGCCACCAAGAGACCCAGTACTTC. Its translation is CSARSDSHQETQYF.

Notes on this clonotype: One base away lies a much larger clone, so this may be a sequencing read error. The V gene is TRBV4-3, the J gene TRBJ2-1; possibly TRBD1 for D (6 bases). The CDR3 consists of 16 residues. Between the trimmed V and J ends, which lost 0 bases and 0 bases, there was a span of 9 bases. In germline, CDR1 is LGHNA, CDR2 YSLEER. The CDR3 here is CASSQEGAGSYNEQFF. The CDR3 DNA sequence: TGCGCCAGCAGCCAAGAGGGGGCTGGCTCCTACAATGAGCAGTTCTTC.

This clonotype has only a few counts. V usage is TRBV27 and J usage is TRBJ2-1; 7 bases are a match to TRBD2. Germline CDR1 is MNHEY and CDR2 is SMNVEV (reference sequence). The CDR3 has 16 amino acids. The V segment lost 0 bases and the J segment 4 bases; nucleotides outside the gene matches: 6. The CDR3 DNA reads TGTGCCAGCAGTTTATCGTCTACTAGCGCGTACAATGAGCAGTTCTTC. This gives the protein CASSLSSTSAYNEQFF.

This clonotype has a count of ten or more. This sequence joins TRBV9 and TRBJ2-2; D is ambiguous. The length of the CDR3 is 12 residues. The germline V and J ends were trimmed by 3 bases and 2 bases, with 2 bases remaining between them. In germline, CDR1 is SGDLS, CDR2 YYNGEE. In DNA, the CDR3 is TGTGCCAGCAGCGAAAACACCGGGGAGCTGTTTTTT. Translating it yields CASSENTGELFF.

This clonotype has ten or more counts. The genes are TRBV28 and TRBJ1-1; weak D call: TRBD1 (6 bases). Trimming pared 4 bases from V and 2 bases from J, leaving 17 bases between. Germline V gene sequence: CDR1 MDHEN, CDR2 SYDVKM. The CDR3 runs to 16 residues. The CDR3 protein is CASSWDKADSNTEAFF. In nucleotides, the CDR3 is TGTGCCAGCAGTTGGGACAAGGCAGATAGCAACACTGAAGCTTTCTTT.

Comments on this clonotype: Germline is not matched at one junction end, which may reflect a read error. V gene TRBV4-2 combines with J gene TRBJ2-7; D not resolved. The CDR3 runs to 15 residues. Germline V gene lookup returns CDR1 LGHNA and CDR2 YNFKEQ. The CDR3: CASSQDLLSSYGQYF. CDR3 nucleotide sequence: TGTGCCAGCAGCCAAGATTTGTTAAGCTCCTACGGGCAGTACTTC.

Notes on this clonotype: A much larger clone lies one base from this, so it may be a read error. This chain links TRBV7-6 with TRBJ2-5; 11 bases are a match to TRBD2. There are 17 residues in the CDR3. Germline V gives CDR1 SGHVS, CDR2 FNYEAQ. In nucleotides, the CDR3 is TGTGCCAGCAGCTTAGGGGTACTAGCGGGGGAGCAAGAGACCGAGTACTTC. It translates to CASSLGVLAGEQETEYF.